One and the same sample provided the 30 T cell receptor beta chains below, sequenced in a study of CD8 T cells in Susac syndrome. Random-hexamer reverse transcription was applied to about 0.45 to 1 ug RNA. Via MiXCR, TCRdb re-called the immunoSEQ multiplex PCR reads, giving one row per CDR3 protein. The sample records tens of thousands of distinct CDR3 sequences, roughly 94% being singletons. The sequenced sample was CD8+ T cells from PBMCs. The receptor set was obtained from a human donor with Susac syndrome.

The genes are TRBV5-6 and TRBJ2-1; TRBD2 matches 8 bases. V shed 1 base and J 8 bases; nucleotides not matched to a gene: 8. CDR3 length: 15 residues. Germline CDR1 reads SGHDT; CDR2 reads YYEEEE. The CDR3 spells CASSLRSGSPDEQFF. DNA for the CDR3: TGTGCCAGCAGCTTGAGAAGCGGGAGTCCCGATGAGCAGTTCTTC. Supplemented by reference TRBV5-6 and TRBJ2-1, the full variable domain reads DAGVTQSPTHLIKTRGQQVTLRCSPKSGHDTVSWYQQALGQGPQFIFQYYEEEERQRGNFPDRFSGHQFPNYSSELNVNALLLGDSALYLCASSLRSGSPDEQFFGPGTRLTVL.

This clonotype has only one observation. Here the CDR3 reads CASSLMDTGELFF. CDR3 DNA sequence: TGTGCCAGCAGCTTGATGGACACCGGGGAGCTGTTTTTT. The chain recombines TRBV5-6 with TRBJ2-2; no clear D gene. Per germline, CDR1 SGHDT and CDR2 YYEEEE. The germline V and J ends were trimmed by 1 base and 3 bases, with 4 bases remaining between them. There are 13 residues in the CDR3.

This chain's CDR3 is CSARGLAGPIVETQYF. The CDR3 region has the DNA TGCAGTGCTAGGGGACTAGCGGGCCCAATCGTAGAGACCCAGTACTTC. V gene TRBV20-1 combines with J gene TRBJ2-5, with 12 bases matching TRBD2. The CDR3 has 16 residues. V gave up 3 bases and J gave up 4 bases; unmatched junction bases: 9. From germline, CDR1 is DFQATT and CDR2 SNEGSKA (reference sequence).

The genes are TRBV27 and TRBJ1-5; D call uncertain. The CDR3 loop spans 13 amino acids. Germline CDR1 MNHEY, CDR2 SMNVEV (reference sequence). Trimming pared 3 bases from V and 7 bases from J, leaving 10 bases between. CDR3 protein: CASSFGSGQPQHF. Written as DNA, the CDR3 is TGTGCCAGCAGTTTTGGGTCAGGCCAGCCCCAGCATTTT.

The V gene is TRBV5-4, the J gene TRBJ2-1, with 11 nucleotides matching TRBD2. The CDR3 is made up of 14 amino acids. Germline CDR1 SGHNT, CDR2 YYREEE (reference sequence). Germline trimming cut 2 bases from V and 9 bases from J; bases unmatched to any gene: 4. The CDR3 region has the DNA TGTGCCAGCAGCTTCACTAGCGGGAGAGGTGAGCAGTTCTTC. This codes for CASSFTSGRGEQFF. Using reference TRBV5-4 and TRBJ2-1 for the parts outside the CDR3, the full variable domain is ETGVTQSPTHLIKTRGQQVTLRCSSQSGHNTVSWYQQALGQGPQFIFQYYREEENGRGNFPPRFSGLQFPNYSSELNVNALELDDSALYLCASSFTSGRGEQFFGPGTRLTVL.

The rearrangement uses TRBV4-2 and TRBJ1-1; D perhaps matches TRBD1 (6 bases). Germline V lookup: CDR1 LGHNA, CDR2 YNFKEQ. The V and J ends lost 4 bases and 0 bases respectively, with 9 bases between them. The CDR3 runs to 14 residues. In DNA, the CDR3 is TGTGCCAGCAGCCCGACAGGTATGAACACTGAAGCTTTCTTT. Its translation: CASSPTGMNTEAFF.

This clonotype was observed a handful of times. The V call is TRBV20-1, the J call TRBJ2-7, with 11 bases identical to TRBD2. Losses at the gene ends were 3 bases for V and 2 bases for J; bases not matched to a gene: 9. There are 16 residues in the CDR3. Germline V CDR1 and CDR2: DFQATT, SNEGSKA (reference sequence). The CDR3 loop reads CSARGTSGKVAYEQYF. CDR3 DNA sequence: TGCAGTGCTAGGGGGACTAGCGGAAAGGTAGCCTACGAGCAGTACTTC.

This chain connects TRBV19 to TRBJ1-2; no firm D call. V gave up 6 bases and J gave up 6 bases, with 8 bases separating them. The CDR3 is made up of 11 amino acids. Germline CDR1 and CDR2: LNHDA and SQIVND (reference sequence). The CDR3 protein is CASRQSNGYTF. CDR3 coding DNA: TGTGCCAGTAGACAGTCGAATGGCTACACCTTC.

This rearrangement joins TRBV20-1 to TRBJ2-3, with 10 bases lining up with TRBD2. The CDR3 runs 11 residues. Germline CDR1 and CDR2: DFQATT and SNEGSKA (reference sequence). CDR3 nucleotides: TGCCTAGCGGGAGCGGTAGATACGCAGTATTTT. As protein: CLAGAVDTQYF.

The J gene is TRBJ2-2, the V gene TRBV9; 8 bases align to TRBD1. Germline lookup yields CDR1 SGDLS and CDR2 YYNGEE. The ends lost 3 bases at V and 0 bases at J; junction bases unmatched: 4. There are 16 residues in the CDR3. This CDR3 is CASSAPRGPNTGELFF. As DNA, the CDR3 is TGTGCCAGCAGCGCCCCCAGGGGGCCGAACACCGGGGAGCTGTTTTTT. The entire variable domain, with the rest obtained from reference TRBV9 and TRBJ2-2, is as follows: DSGVTQTPKHLITATGQRVTLRCSPRSGDLSVYWYQQSLDQGLQFLIQYYNGEERAKGNILERFSAQQFPDLHSELNLSSLELGDSALYFCASSAPRGPNTGELFFGEGSRLTVL.

CDR3 residues: CSVHISDGYTF. The CDR3 bases are TGCAGCGTGCACATTTCTGATGGCTACACCTTC. The rearrangement links TRBV29-1 to TRBJ1-2; D not resolved. Trimming removed 6 bases at V and 6 bases at J, with 11 bases between. CDR3 length: 11 amino acids. From germline, CDR1 is SQVTM and CDR2 ANQGSEA.

V gene TRBV28 combines with J gene TRBJ2-5; 12 nucleotides agree with TRBD2. The CDR3 is made up of 17 amino acids. CDR1 is MDHEN and CDR2 is SYDVKM in the germline V gene. The ends lost 3 bases at V and 1 base at J; junction bases unmatched: 6. The CDR3 region has the DNA TGTGCCAGCAGTTTGACTAGCGGGAGCCGTATCCAAGAGACCCAGTACTTC. This codes for CASSLTSGSRIQETQYF. Full variable domain (rest looked up from reference TRBV28 and TRBJ2-5): DVKVTQSSRYLVKRTGEKVFLECVQDMDHENMFWYRQDPGLGLRLIYFSYDVKMKEKGDIPEGYSVSREKKERFSLILESASTNQTSMYLCASSLTSGSRIQETQYFGPGTRLLVL.

The chain carries TRBV6-2 or TRBV6-3 and TRBJ1-5; D uncertain. This CDR3 has 13 residues. The germline gives CDR1 MNHEY, CDR2 SVGEGT. Trimming removed 2 bases from V and 6 bases from J, with 8 bases in between. This chain's CDR3 is CASSYNGGQPQHF. For the CDR3, the DNA is TGTGCCAGCAGTTACAATGGAGGTCAGCCCCAGCATTTT.

The genes are TRBV28 and TRBJ2-7, with a possible D match to TRBD2 (6 bases). The CDR3 has 12 residues. The ends were cut back, 2 bases at V and 7 bases at J, with 9 bases in the middle. From germline, CDR1 is MDHEN and CDR2 SYDVKM. The CDR3 region has the DNA TGTGCCAGCAGTTTAAGGGCGGGGGAGCAGTACTTC. Translation: CASSLRAGEQYF.

V is TRBV27 and J is TRBJ2-7; 12 positions match TRBD1. The germline V gene encodes CDR1 MNHEY and CDR2 SMNVEV (reference sequence). V gave up 5 bases and J gave up 6 bases; unmatched junction bases: 8. The CDR3 loop spans 15 amino acids. The CDR3: CASSVGQGASPEQYF. The CDR3 region has the DNA TGTGCCAGCAGTGTGGGACAGGGGGCAAGCCCCGAGCAGTACTTC.

This chain uses TRBV27 with TRBJ1-2; 7 bases fit TRBD1. This CDR3 is 13 amino acids long. Germline lookup yields CDR1 MNHEY and CDR2 SMNVEV (reference sequence). V was clipped by 5 bases and J by 4 bases; unmatched bases: 4. In DNA form, the CDR3 reads TGTGCCAGCAGTCCATGGACAGGCTATGGCTACACCTTC. Translation: CASSPWTGYGYTF.

This clonotype was detected only once. V usage is TRBV4-2 and J usage is TRBJ2-1; TRBD2 aligns across 11 bases. Germline V gives CDR1 LGHNA, CDR2 YNFKEQ. The CDR3 is 14 residues long. V lost 4 bases to trimming and J lost 12 bases; unmatched junction nucleotides: 8. CDR3 coding DNA: TGTGCCAGCAGCCCGGGACTAGCGGTCTATAGGCAGTTCTTC. Residues: CASSPGLAVYRQFF.

CDR3 amino acids: CASSSIAGGPTDTQYF. In DNA form, the CDR3 reads TGTGCCAGCAGTTCCATAGCGGGAGGGCCCACAGATACGCAGTATTTT. The chain has TRBV28 and TRBJ2-3, with TRBD2 matching 11 bases. The germline V gene encodes CDR1 MDHEN and CDR2 SYDVKM. The V and J ends lost 4 bases and 2 bases, in that order; junction bases with no gene match: 5. CDR3 length equals 16 residues.

This chain connects TRBV13 to TRBJ2-5, with unresolved D. CDR3 size: 12 residues. The V and J ends lost 5 bases and 1 base respectively, with 5 bases between them. Germline CDR1 reads PRHDT; CDR2 reads FYEKMQ (reference sequence). As DNA, the CDR3 is TGTGCCAGCAGCCCCCTCCAAGAGACCCAGTACTTC. Translation gives CASSPLQETQYF.

The gene calls are TRBV19 and TRBJ2-1; 11 nucleotides match TRBD2. Germline V gene lookup returns CDR1 LNHDA and CDR2 SQIVND (reference sequence). This CDR3 comprises 16 residues. V shed 5 bases, J shed 4 bases, and the junction held 7 bases outside the gene matches. The CDR3 reads CASSPLAGGVYNEQFF. The CDR3 DNA follows: TGTGCCAGTAGTCCCCTAGCGGGGGGCGTTTACAATGAGCAGTTCTTC.

The J gene is TRBJ2-1, the V gene TRBV7-2; D uncertain. This CDR3 comprises 12 residues. The V gene's germline CDR1 is SGHTA and CDR2 FQGNSA. With 3 bases removed from V and 6 bases from J, the gap between germline ends came to 6 bases. DNA of the CDR3: TGTGCCAGCAGCTTGTACCCCAATGAGCAGTTCTTC. Translating gives CASSLYPNEQFF.

V and J are TRBV20-1 and TRBJ2-2; perhaps TRBD2 as D (5 bases). Trimming removed 1 base at V and 4 bases at J, with 10 bases between. The CDR3 is 14 amino acids. CDR1 is DFQATT, CDR2 SNEGSKA, per germline (reference sequence). This chain's CDR3 is CSARGTWVTGELFF. DNA for the CDR3: TGCAGTGCTAGAGGGACTTGGGTCACCGGGGAGCTGTTTTTT.

The J gene is TRBJ2-3, the V gene TRBV20-1; 12 bases agree with TRBD2. Germline V CDR1 and CDR2: DFQATT, SNEGSKA (reference sequence). Germline trimming cut 0 bases from V and 6 bases from J; bases unmatched to any gene: 13. This CDR3 has 18 residues. The CDR3: CSARDDGLAGGPGDTQYF. CDR3 in DNA: TGCAGTGCTAGAGATGATGGGCTAGCGGGAGGGCCAGGGGATACGCAGTATTTT.

The CDR3: CASSQEGGDQPQHF. For the CDR3, the DNA is TGTGCCAGCAGCCAGGAGGGTGGGGATCAGCCCCAGCATTTT. The chain is built from TRBV7-9 and TRBJ1-5; D is unresolved. The CDR3 is 14 amino acids. The V and J ends lost 5 bases and 5 bases respectively, with 13 bases between them. Germline V lookup: CDR1 SEHNR, CDR2 FQNEAQ (reference sequence).

The chain is built from TRBV5-1 and TRBJ2-1; D gene uncertain. Germline CDR1 SGHRS, CDR2 YFSETQ. V shed 2 bases and J shed 5 bases, with 11 bases lying between them. The CDR3 has 14 amino acids. CDR3 DNA sequence: TGCGCCAGCAGCTTCGGCCATCCGGACAATGAGCAGTTCTTC. It yields the protein CASSFGHPDNEQFF.

The genes are TRBV29-1 and TRBJ2-1, with TRBD2 as a possible D gene (5 bases). The V end was cut by 2 bases, the J end by 0 bases, with 14 bases between. The CDR3 totals 16 residues. Germline CDR1 and CDR2: SQVTM and ANQGSEA. The CDR3, as DNA: TGCAGCGTTGAAAGCGTGGGAGCTCGCTCCTACAATGAGCAGTTCTTC. Its translation: CSVESVGARSYNEQFF.

V and J are TRBV2 and TRBJ2-7, with D hard to call. CDR1 is SNHLY and CDR2 is FYNNEI in the germline V gene. The CDR3 is 11 amino acids. V was shortened by 4 bases and J by 9 bases, with 10 bases between the two germline ends. In DNA, the CDR3 is TGTGCCAGCAGTGGCCCCCCGGGGCAGTACTTC. It encodes CASSGPPGQYF.

The chain's CDR3 is CASSLTSGEVTDTQYF. CDR3 nucleotides: TGTGCCAGCAGTTTGACTAGCGGGGAAGTTACAGATACGCAGTATTTT. J is TRBJ2-3 and V is TRBV27; TRBD2 matches 11 bases. Germline CDR1 reads MNHEY; CDR2 reads SMNVEV (reference sequence). The CDR3 runs 16 residues. The junction had 5 bases not matched to a gene; V was cut back by 3 bases and J by 3 bases.

The chain has TRBV15 and TRBJ1-5; 7 positions match TRBD1. Germline lookup yields CDR1 LNHNV and CDR2 YYDKDF (reference sequence). The CDR3 covers 15 residues. Germline trimming cut 2 bases from V and 2 bases from J; bases unmatched to any gene: 3. CDR3 sequence: CATSRSTGGNQPQHF. The CDR3 DNA follows: TGTGCCACCAGCAGATCAACAGGGGGCAATCAGCCCCAGCATTTT.

V usage is TRBV14 and J usage is TRBJ2-3; D might be TRBD2 (5 bases). V was pared by 2 bases and J by 6 bases, with 12 bases between. Germline assignment: CDR1 SGHDN and CDR2 FVKESK. The CDR3 runs to 14 residues. The CDR3, as DNA: TGTGCCAGCAGCCAATCACTAGTTTACGATACGCAGTATTTT. As protein: CASSQSLVYDTQYF.